The sequence of this T cell receptor (beta chain) was determined in a study of blood T cell repertoires in COVID-19. At the level of the study: Italy, Spain and the United States were the sources of the convalescent and acute COVID-19 samples. T cells, B-cell-depleted T cells, or PBMCs supplied cDNA or gDNA.

Original processing notes: Estimation of nucleated cell counts was performed using reference gene primer amplification. Assay: immunoSEQ multiplex PCR; the TCRdb copy retains only in-frame clones and omits some. That table furnishes V, J and clone size, whereas the DNA furnished D and trimming. This table holds about 230,000 clones, roughly 84% found once. Trimming cost V 0 bases and J 9 bases; bases outside gene matches: 14. The V gene's germline CDR1 is LNHDA and CDR2 SQIVND (reference sequence). This CDR3 is 18 amino acids long. This TCR came from a man in his forties or fifties with acute or convalescent COVID-19. Sample: peripheral blood. This chain links TRBV19 with TRBJ2-1; 10 bases fit TRBD2. The CDR3 region has the DNA TGTGCCAGTAGTATAGATCAGTGGCTAGCGGGAGATGTCCGTGAGCAGTTCTTC. Translated, it gives CASSIDQWLAGDVREQFF.